The TCR beta chain under discussion was sequenced for a study of siplizumab effects on memory and regulatory T cells. Study findings and constraints: In unstimulated cells, naive T cells appeared more diverse than memory T cells and seemed major alloresponse contributors. Naive versus memory phenotype went unassigned for roughly 75-96% of proliferating CD4+ or CD8+ clones.

As concerns this clone: Antigen specificity is unknown.

The CDR3 runs to 17 residues. CDR1 and CDR2 (germline): SGHTA, FQGNSA. The J segment lost 2 bases and the V segment lost 4 bases, leaving 9 bases of the junction unmatched. The assay looked at 80,000 to 100,000 TCR templates in each sample. TCRdb's copy holds only in-frame clones and misses some; the assay was immunoSEQ multiplex PCR. The data show 70,000 to 100,000 clones, around 97% seen once. V usage is TRBV7-2 and J usage is TRBJ2-1; 9 bases line up with TRBD2. The source is a human donor in good health. Sequenced material: naive CD4+ T cells sorted from blood. CDR3 amino acids: CASSSRPLAGPYNEQFF. Written as DNA, the CDR3 is TGTGCCAGCAGCTCAAGGCCTCTAGCGGGGCCCTACAATGAGCAGTTCTTC.